This T cell receptor (beta chain) is drawn from a study of shared clonotypes between healthy human individuals. Sequencing used immunoSEQ multiplex PCR; TCRdb keeps in-frame clones, though not all of them. Among hundreds of thousands of clones listed, 74% were seen once. This clone was seen only once. The germline V gene encodes CDR1 SSHAT and CDR2 FNYEAQ (reference sequence). Losses at the gene ends were 4 bases for V and 5 bases for J; bases not matched to a gene: 10. This CDR3 is 15 amino acids long. The V gene is TRBV7-7, the J gene TRBJ2-7, with TRBD1 matching over 8 bases. The TCR sequence derives from a woman aged 30 to 39 in good health. The sequencing sample was made of memory CD4+ T cells sorted from blood. Subset here: CD45RA-negative fraction. This CDR3 is CASSSDQGQGNEQYF. In nucleotides, the CDR3 is TGTGCCAGCAGCTCCGACCAAGGACAGGGTAACGAGCAGTACTTC.